The 2 T cell receptor beta chains reported below all come from one sample, sequenced in a study of Graves' ophthalmopathy and Graves' hyperthyroidism. Amplified material comprised TCR beta CDR3 regions derived from RNA transcripts. HTBI primers were used in a first-round RT-PCR, which preceded a second-round multiplex PCR. MiXCR, applied by TCRdb to the multiplex PCR reads, yields one record per CDR3 protein. Among about 700,000 distinct CDR3 sequences listed, about two fifths were seen once. Input material: peripheral blood. The receptors derive from an adult man with Graves' ophthalmopathy.

Note on this clonotype: A read error may be the cause here, since a much bigger clone is one base away. This sequence joins TRBV9 and TRBJ2-5; perhaps D is TRBD1 or TRBD2 (5 bases each). From germline, CDR1 is SGDLS and CDR2 YYNGEE. This CDR3 spans 13 amino acids. DNA for the CDR3: TGCGCCAGCAGCCTGGGACGTCCAGAGACCCAGTACTTC. Translating gives CASSLGRPETQYF.

Of note for this clonotype: One junction end does not reproduce the germline sequence, and a read error may be involved. This sequence joins TRBV20-1 and TRBJ1-2; 10 bases are a match to TRBD1. This CDR3 comprises 13 residues. Germline V gene sequence: CDR1 DFQATT, CDR2 SNEGSKA (reference sequence). The CDR3 spells CSARDGRDRGLIF. The CDR3 DNA is TGCAGTGCTAGAGATGGCCGGGACAGGGGATTAATCTTC.